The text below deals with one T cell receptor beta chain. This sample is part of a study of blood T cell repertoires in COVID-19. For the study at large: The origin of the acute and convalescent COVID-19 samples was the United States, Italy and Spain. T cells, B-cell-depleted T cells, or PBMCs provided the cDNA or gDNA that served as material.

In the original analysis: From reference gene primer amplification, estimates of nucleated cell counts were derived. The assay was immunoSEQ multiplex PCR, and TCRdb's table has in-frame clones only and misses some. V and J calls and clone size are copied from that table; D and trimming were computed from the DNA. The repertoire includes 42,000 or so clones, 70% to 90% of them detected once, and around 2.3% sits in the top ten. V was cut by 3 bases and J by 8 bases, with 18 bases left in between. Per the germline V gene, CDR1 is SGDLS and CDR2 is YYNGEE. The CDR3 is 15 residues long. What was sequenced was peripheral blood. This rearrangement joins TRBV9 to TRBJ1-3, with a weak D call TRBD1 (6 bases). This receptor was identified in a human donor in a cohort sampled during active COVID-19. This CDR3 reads CASSAHSGDQDTIYF. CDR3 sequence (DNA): TGTGCCAGCAGCGCCCACTCAGGGGATCAAGACACCATATATTTT.